This T cell receptor (beta chain) comes out of a study of cytomegalovirus exposure and HLA in healthy donors (dated by TCRdb to 2016 to 2017). For context, the study as a whole: According to an earlier analysis of 550 to 750 of the donors, about 179 million T cells yielded roughly 100 million unique TCR beta sequences and around 300 Gb of sequence data. On average, approximately 250,000 unique TCR beta nucleotide sequences were sequenced per donor among some 420 genotyped donors of the cohort, with roughly 19% of those sequences being non-productive. Of the roughly 400 genotyped donors, 81% fell in the genetic ancestry cluster associated with self-reported Caucasian donors. A later genetic analysis took genome-wide SNP genotypes for about 55% of the roughly 700 donors and used that subset as a discovery cohort. The study aimed to test whether signatures of past pathogen exposure could be identified by cataloging public T cell receptors. To predict cytomegalovirus infection status, the study brought together high-throughput TCR immunosequencing, statistical association of individual TCRs with disease status, and machine learning. Alongside the repertoire data, information on donor age, sex, ethnicity and CMV serostatus was compiled. All discovery cohort repertoires had been generated using a single sequencing platform. The number of typed donors differed by locus: roughly 629-640 for A, B, C, DRB1 and DQB1; some 500 for DQA1; 606 for DPA1; and around 450 for DPB1. A later analysis re-examined previously published TCR beta repertoires from around 670 donors and added high-resolution HLA genotyping to investigate patterns of TCR occurrence. An early release that covered 640 HLA-typed donors contained approximately 300 gigabases of sequencing data and some 87 million unique TCR sequences. An earlier analysis of 587 of the donors applied high-throughput TCR beta sequencing to assess whether each TCR beta V gene segment acted as functional or pseudogenic. The T cell repertoires of some 670 subjects were profiled by immunosequencing and related to cytomegalovirus serostatus. Because of strong linkage in the cohort, a few DR-DQ haplotypes were treated as single units for association and clustering. Besides the first cohort of more than 650 subjects, a separate validation cohort made up of 120 different subjects was used. Both class I and class II loci were covered by HLA typing, at four-digit resolution. In the later analysis, no new phenotypic data were used to find candidate immune exposures; instead, reliance was placed on TCR beta sequences and their occurrence across donors. General conclusions and limits of the study: Most CMV-associated TCR beta chains appeared to be HLA-restricted in a later analysis, and the HLA associations seemed to be driven largely by CMV exposure. In this cohort, only TCR beta chains were sequenced, and detectable features were limited by the absence of alpha or paired-chain data. In a later analysis, several top co-occurrence clusters were reported to appear linked to parvovirus B19, influenza, CMV and Epstein-Barr virus. When HLA alleles, especially DR and DQ, strongly co-occurred, TCR associations were difficult to assign to individual alleles. The only immune exposure information available for the cohort was CMV serostatus. A cluster of highly shared sequence variants was judged likely to represent a technical artifact of the sequencing pipeline. In the study, around 160 TCR beta chains were listed as associated with cytomegalovirus. An association between a missense DCLRE1C variant and V-gene and J-gene trimming of TCR beta chains was found in a later genetic analysis and replicated in an independent cohort. Because counts were too low, some 16 rarely observed V segments, including chromosome 9 orphons, were excluded from the earlier analysis of some 540 of the donors. According to a later genetic analysis, donors in an Asian-associated ancestry cluster had fewer N-insertions in productive TCRs than the approximately 700-donor mean. In a later analysis, the rate of TCR association differed among HLA loci, with DRB1 alleles having the most associated TCRs and HLA-C alleles having the fewest. Sequencing depth was assumed to be roughly uniform across donors in the presence/absence analyses, though that assumption may not hold. Linkage disequilibrium might explain the correlated functional status among segregating V segments, but an unknown experimental factor could not be excluded. Compared with equally common non-associated chains, HLA-associated TCR beta chains in a later analysis were more clonally expanded and had lower generation probabilities. While some public TCRs were present in many individuals, most TCR sequences turned up only very rarely across donors. The classifier was reported to diagnose cytomegalovirus status with high specificity and sensitivity in both the original cohort and the validation cohort. Because the 87-base-pair reads could not distinguish some IMGT-functional V segments, including TRBV6-2 and TRBV6-3, those segments were excluded. The authors suggested that the approach could potentially be generalized to other disease states and immunological phenotypes. In vitro tests confirmed that a few of the cytomegalovirus-associated TCR beta chains recognize cytomegalovirus antigens. An earlier analysis of several hundred of the donors showed that most TCR beta V segments appeared in productive rearrangements either about 87% or about 30% of the time, which broadly matched IMGT annotations. A further reported finding was that TCR beta sequences accurately predicted the HLA-A and HLA-B alleles for most subjects in the first cohort. At a false discovery rate of 0.05, a later analysis linked 16,951 TCR beta sequences to specific HLA alleles. Because HLA typing was missing for some donors at each locus, association tests included only the typed subset.

A note on this clone: There is no known antigen for this receptor. Base qualities are not provided; no much larger clone lies one nucleotide away.

Taken from cysteine to phenylalanine, the CDR3 has 16 residues. Left in the record is the CDR3 DNA by itself, 48 bases read in frame from the first base. At the junction V is shortened by 5 bases and J by 5 bases; bases outside the gene matches: 15. Per the germline V gene (reference sequence), LNHDA is the CDR1 and SQIVND is the CDR2. The cohort was made up of approximately 700 healthy bone marrow donors. Cohort members were all nominally healthy when sampled, although unrecorded immune exposures were likely present. The donor was CMV seropositive and belonged to the group of around 300 seropositive cohort members. A peripheral blood sample was provided by each donor, and peripheral blood mononuclear cells were used for TCR beta sequencing. The Qiagen DNeasy Blood Extraction Kit was used to extract genomic DNA from the blood cell samples. Preparation of the library involved the immunoSEQ multiplex PCR assay. For the multiplex PCR, a mixture combining 60 forward primers for TCR Vbeta segments and 13 reverse primers for TCR Jbeta segments was used. Amplification of the CDR3 region of rearranged TCR beta genes was performed with a multiplex PCR assay on genomic DNA. The amplified TCR beta libraries were sequenced on the Illumina HiSeq System as 87-base-pair reads. The study's processing was this. A later analysis tallied roughly 76 million unique TCR beta chains across the 666 repertoires, and approximately 12 million of those chains were shared by two or more donors. To remove PCR and sequencing errors, raw reads were error-corrected and collapsed into unique sequences using a nearest-neighbor algorithm that merged closely related sequences. CDR3 sequences were aligned to IMGT reference sequences to assign V, D and J gene segments. For a sequence to be retained, a match of at least six nucleotides to both a V gene segment and a J gene segment was required. Rearrangements were classified as productive when the CDR3 lacked stop codons and remained in frame with V and J, and all other rearrangements were classified as non-productive. Following IMGT convention, CDR3 was defined as the stretch from the second conserved V-encoded cysteine up to the conserved J-encoded phenylalanine. In an earlier analysis of around 640 of the donors, sequences lacking an unambiguous match to a single V gene segment were excluded. In an earlier analysis of 500 to 750 of the donors, V segments were called functional above 56.7% productive rearrangements and were called segregating when the between-donor standard deviation exceeded 5%. A statistical classification framework was built for diagnosing cytomegalovirus status from the catalog of TCR beta chain sequences. A later analysis assigned V and J genes by comparing TCR nucleotide sequences with IMGT/GENE-DB human TR gene sequences. A later analysis assigned CDR3 sequences and most-parsimonious VDJ recombination scenarios with the TCRdist pipeline. In a later analysis, every TCR beta chain was defined by the combination of its CDR3 amino acid sequence and its V-gene family, and reads without a unique V-gene family were dropped. A later analysis removed over 500 highly shared, low-generation-probability nucleotide sequences to deal with suspected cross-contamination and a sequencing artifact. In a later analysis, a clonal expansion index for each public chain was calculated from normalized within-repertoire ranks of inferred template counts. Generation probabilities in a later analysis came from a VDJ recombination model fitted to out-of-frame rearrangements, and those results were checked against IGoR. In a later analysis, TCR-TCR, TCR-HLA and TCR-CMV co-occurrence was scored with hypergeometric tests, and a repertoire-size bias correction was applied to TCR pairs. To estimate false discovery rates, a later analysis permuted the HLA or CMV assignments 20 times. In a later analysis, co-occurring TCRs were grouped using DBSCAN, with TCRdist sequence similarity added in when clustering inside HLA-allele-positive subsets. Repertoires with fewer than 30,000 or more than 120,000 public chains were left out of co-occurrence clustering, as were a handful of repertoires with anomalous nucleotide sharing. TCRdb holds this immuneACCESS table with in-frame rearrangements only. Some clones are missing; in checked studies, unresolved V genes explain under half, and the rest has no known cause. V, J and clone size derive from that table, while D and trimming were established from the DNA sequence. This sample lists under 120,000 clones; 70% were detected once. The biggest ten clones account for approximately 10% of the sample.

Material for sequencing was PBMCs. This sequence uses TRBV19 and TRBJ2-7; TRBD2 agrees with 7 junctional bases. The clonotype was recovered from a man aged 35-49 years in good health and CMV-seropositive. The CDR3 reads CASSPLGARENNEQYF. The DNA sequence is as follows: TGTGCCAGTAGTCCCTTGGGAGCGCGGGAGAACAACGAGCAGTACTTC.